The source of this T cell receptor beta chain is a study of OX40 agonist ivuxolimab in advanced cancers. Findings and limits, study-wide: Mean expanded clone counts were higher in CD8+ than CD4+ T cells.

Sequenced by immunoSEQ multiplex PCR; TCRdb stores in-frame clones only, minus some. This repertoire shows about 54,000 clones, 70% to 90% found once; its top ten account for approximately 1.2%. Autoimmune disease history or systemic immunosuppression disqualified patients. Points on this clone: Antigen: not known.

CDR3 length: 15 residues. Unmatched junction bases numbered 5, after V lost 0 bases and J lost 5 bases. CDR1 and CDR2 (germline): SGHRS, YFSETQ. The genes are TRBV5-1 and TRBJ2-1; 7 bases fit TRBD1. The sequencing here drew on CD4+ or CD8+ T cells sorted from blood, taken in a trial of the OX40 agonist ivuxolimab. This clonotype originated in an adult with an advanced solid tumor such as melanoma, head and neck, liver or kidney cancer. The CDR3, as DNA: TGCGCCAGCAGCTTGGAATCGGGACAGCACAATGAGCAGTTCTTC. As protein: CASSLESGQHNEQFF.